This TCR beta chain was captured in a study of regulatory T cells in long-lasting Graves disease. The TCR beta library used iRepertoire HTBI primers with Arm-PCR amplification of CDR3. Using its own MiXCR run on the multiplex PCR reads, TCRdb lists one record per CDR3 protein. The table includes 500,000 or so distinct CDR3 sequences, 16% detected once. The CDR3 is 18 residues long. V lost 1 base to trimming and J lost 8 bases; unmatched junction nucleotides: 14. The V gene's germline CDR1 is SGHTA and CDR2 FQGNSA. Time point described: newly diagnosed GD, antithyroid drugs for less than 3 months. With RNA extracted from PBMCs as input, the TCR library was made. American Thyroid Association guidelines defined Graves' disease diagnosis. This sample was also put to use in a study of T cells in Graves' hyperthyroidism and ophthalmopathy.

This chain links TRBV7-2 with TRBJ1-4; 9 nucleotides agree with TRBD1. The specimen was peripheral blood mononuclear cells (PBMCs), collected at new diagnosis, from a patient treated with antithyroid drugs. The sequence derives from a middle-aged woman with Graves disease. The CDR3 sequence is CASSLGRGTGILGEKLFF. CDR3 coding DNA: TGTGCCAGCAGCTTAGGGCGCGGGACAGGGATTCTAGGGGAAAAACTGTTTTTT.